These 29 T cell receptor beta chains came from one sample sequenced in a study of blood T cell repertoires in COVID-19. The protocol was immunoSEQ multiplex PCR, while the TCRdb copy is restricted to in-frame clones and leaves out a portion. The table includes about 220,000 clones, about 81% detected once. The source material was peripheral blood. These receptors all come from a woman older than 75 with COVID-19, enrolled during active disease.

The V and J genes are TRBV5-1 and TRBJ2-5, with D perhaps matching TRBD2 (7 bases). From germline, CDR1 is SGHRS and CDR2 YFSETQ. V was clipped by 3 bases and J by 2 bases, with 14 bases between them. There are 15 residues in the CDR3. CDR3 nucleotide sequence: TGCGCCAGCAGCTCTACAGGGAGGGAGCAAGAGACCCAGTACTTC. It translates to CASSSTGREQETQYF. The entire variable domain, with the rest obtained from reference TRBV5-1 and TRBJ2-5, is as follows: KAGVTQTPRYLIKTRGQQVTLSCSPISGHRSVSWYQQTPGQGLQFLFEYFSETQRNKGNFPGRFSGRQFSNSRSEMNVSTLELGDSALYLCASSSTGREQETQYFGPGTRLLVL.

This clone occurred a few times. CDR3 sequence: CASSPGSGTVSYEQYF. CDR3 DNA: TGTGCCAGCAGCCCCGGGTCCGGGACAGTCTCCTACGAGCAGTACTTC. The chain joins TRBV7-9 to TRBJ2-7, with 7 bases aligning to TRBD1. Germline CDR1 SEHNR, CDR2 FQNEAQ (reference sequence). With 5 bases clipped from V and 0 bases from J, the junction kept 10 bases outside the gene matches. This CDR3 spans 16 amino acids.

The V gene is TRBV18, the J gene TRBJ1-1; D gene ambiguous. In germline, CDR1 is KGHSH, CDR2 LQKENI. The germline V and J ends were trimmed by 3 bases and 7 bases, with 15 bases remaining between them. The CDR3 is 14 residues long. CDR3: CASSPQATSNEAFF. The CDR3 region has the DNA TGTGCCAGCTCACCGCAGGCAACCTCAAATGAAGCTTTCTTT.

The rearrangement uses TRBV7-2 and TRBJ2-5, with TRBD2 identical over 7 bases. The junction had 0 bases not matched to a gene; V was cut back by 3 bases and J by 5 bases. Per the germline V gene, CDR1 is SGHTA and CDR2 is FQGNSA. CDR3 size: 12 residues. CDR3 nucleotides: TGTGCCAGCAGCTTCGGGAGGGAGACCCAGTACTTC. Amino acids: CASSFGRETQYF.

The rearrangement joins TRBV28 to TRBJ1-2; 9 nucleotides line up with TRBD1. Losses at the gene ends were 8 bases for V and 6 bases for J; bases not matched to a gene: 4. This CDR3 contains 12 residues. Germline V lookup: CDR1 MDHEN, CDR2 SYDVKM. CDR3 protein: CASLDRGDGYTF. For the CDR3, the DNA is TGTGCCAGCCTCGACAGGGGGGATGGCTACACCTTC.

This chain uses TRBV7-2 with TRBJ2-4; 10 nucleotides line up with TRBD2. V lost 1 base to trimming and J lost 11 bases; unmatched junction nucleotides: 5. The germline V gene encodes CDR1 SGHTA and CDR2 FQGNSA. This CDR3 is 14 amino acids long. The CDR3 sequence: CASSLGVAGGFQYF. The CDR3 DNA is TGTGCCAGCAGCTTAGGAGTAGCGGGGGGTTTTCAGTACTTC.

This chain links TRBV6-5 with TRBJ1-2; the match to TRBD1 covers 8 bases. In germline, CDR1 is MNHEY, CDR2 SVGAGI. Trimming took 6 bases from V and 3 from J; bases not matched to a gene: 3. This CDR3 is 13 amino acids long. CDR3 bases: TGTGCCAGCAGACCGGACAGGGACTATGGCTACACCTTC. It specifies CASRPDRDYGYTF.

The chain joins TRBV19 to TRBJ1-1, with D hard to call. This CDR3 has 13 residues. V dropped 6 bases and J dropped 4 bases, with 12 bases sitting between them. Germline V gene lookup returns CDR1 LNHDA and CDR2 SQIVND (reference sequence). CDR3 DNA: TGTGCCAGTAGCCATAGGGAGGGCACTGAAGCTTTCTTT. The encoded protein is CASSHREGTEAFF.

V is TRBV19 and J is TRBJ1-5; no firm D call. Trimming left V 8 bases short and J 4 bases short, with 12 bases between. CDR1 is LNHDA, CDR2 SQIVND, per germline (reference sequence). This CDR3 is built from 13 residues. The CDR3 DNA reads TGTGCCAGTGGGTGGCAGGATAATCAGCCCCAGCATTTT. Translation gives CASGWQDNQPQHF.

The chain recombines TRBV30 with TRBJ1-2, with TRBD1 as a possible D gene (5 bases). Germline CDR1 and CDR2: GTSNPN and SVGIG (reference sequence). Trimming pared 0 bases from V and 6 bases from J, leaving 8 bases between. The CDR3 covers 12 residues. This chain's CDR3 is CAWSVRGDGYTF. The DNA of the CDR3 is TGTGCCTGGAGTGTACGGGGGGATGGCTACACCTTC.

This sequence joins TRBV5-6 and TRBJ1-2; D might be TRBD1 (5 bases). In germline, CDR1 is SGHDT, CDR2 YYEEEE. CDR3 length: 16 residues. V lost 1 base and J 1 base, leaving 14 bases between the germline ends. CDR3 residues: CASSLRAGRRNYGYTF. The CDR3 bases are TGTGCCAGCAGCTTGCGGGCAGGGAGGCGTAACTATGGCTACACCTTC.

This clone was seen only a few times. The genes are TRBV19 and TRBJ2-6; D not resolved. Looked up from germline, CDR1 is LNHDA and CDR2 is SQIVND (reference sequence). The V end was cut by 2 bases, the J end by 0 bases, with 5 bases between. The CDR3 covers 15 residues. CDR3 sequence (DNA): TGTGCCAGTAGTATAAGACACTCTGGGGCCAACGTCCTGACTTTC. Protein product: CASSIRHSGANVLTF.

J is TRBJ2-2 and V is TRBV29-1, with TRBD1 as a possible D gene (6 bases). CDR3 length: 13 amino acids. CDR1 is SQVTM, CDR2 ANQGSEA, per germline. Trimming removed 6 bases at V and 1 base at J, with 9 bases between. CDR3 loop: CSVGQLNTGELFF. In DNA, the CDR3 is TGCAGCGTCGGACAGCTGAACACCGGGGAGCTGTTTTTT.

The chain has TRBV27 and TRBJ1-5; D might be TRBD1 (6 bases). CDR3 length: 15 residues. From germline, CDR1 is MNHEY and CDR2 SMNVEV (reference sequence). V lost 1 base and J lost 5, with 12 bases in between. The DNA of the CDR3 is TGTGCCAGCAGTTTATGGGGGCCTAATGATCAGCCCCAGCATTTT. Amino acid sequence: CASSLWGPNDQPQHF.

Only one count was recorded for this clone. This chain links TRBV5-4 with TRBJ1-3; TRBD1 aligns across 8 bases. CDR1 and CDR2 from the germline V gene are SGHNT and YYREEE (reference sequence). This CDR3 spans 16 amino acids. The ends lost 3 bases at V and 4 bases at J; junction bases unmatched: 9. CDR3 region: CASSSAGQGQGNTIYF. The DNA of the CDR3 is TGTGCCAGCAGCTCGGCTGGACAGGGACAGGGAAACACCATATATTTT.

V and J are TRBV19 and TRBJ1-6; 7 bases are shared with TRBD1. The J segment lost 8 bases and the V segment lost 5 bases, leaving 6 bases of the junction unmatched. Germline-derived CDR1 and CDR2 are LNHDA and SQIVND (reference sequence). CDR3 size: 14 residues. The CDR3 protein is CASSPRQGDSPLHF. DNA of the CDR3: TGTGCCAGTAGTCCCCGGCAGGGGGATTCACCCCTCCACTTT. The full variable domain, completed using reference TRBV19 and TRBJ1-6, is DGGITQSPKYLFRKEGQNVTLSCEQNLNHDAMYWYRQDPGQGLRLIYYSQIVNDFQKGDIAEGYSVSREKKESFPLTVTSAQKNPTAFYLCASSPRQGDSPLHFGNGTRLTVT.

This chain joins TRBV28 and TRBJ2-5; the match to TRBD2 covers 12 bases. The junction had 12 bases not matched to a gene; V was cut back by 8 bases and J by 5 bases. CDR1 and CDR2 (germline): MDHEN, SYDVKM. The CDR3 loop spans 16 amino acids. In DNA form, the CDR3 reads TGTGCCAGCGTTGGTACTAGCGGGAGGAGTGGGGAGACCCAGTACTTC. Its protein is CASVGTSGRSGETQYF.

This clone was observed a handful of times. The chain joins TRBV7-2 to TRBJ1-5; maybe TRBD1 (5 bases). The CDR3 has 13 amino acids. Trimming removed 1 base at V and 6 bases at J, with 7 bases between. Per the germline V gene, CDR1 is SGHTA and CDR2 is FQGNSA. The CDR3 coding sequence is TGTGCCAGCAGCTTAGACGGGGGTCAGCCCCAGCATTTT. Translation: CASSLDGGQPQHF.

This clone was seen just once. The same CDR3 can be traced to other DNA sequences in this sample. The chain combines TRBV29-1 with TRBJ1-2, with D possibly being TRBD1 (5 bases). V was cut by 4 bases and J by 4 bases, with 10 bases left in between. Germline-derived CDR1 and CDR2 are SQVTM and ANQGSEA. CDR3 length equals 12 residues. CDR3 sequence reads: CSVGRGGYGYTF. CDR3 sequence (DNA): TGCAGCGTTGGGAGGGGTGGCTATGGCTACACCTTC.

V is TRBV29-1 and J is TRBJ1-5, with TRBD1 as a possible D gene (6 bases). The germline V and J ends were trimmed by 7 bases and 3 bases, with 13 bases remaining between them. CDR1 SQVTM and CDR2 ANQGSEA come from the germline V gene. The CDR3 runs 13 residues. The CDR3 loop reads CSAKTGNNQPQHF. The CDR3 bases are TGCAGCGCTAAAACAGGGAACAATCAGCCCCAGCATTTT.

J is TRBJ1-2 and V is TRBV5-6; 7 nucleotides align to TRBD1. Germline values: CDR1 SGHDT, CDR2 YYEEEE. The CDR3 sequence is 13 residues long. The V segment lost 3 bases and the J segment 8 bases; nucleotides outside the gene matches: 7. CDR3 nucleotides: TGTGCCAGCAGCTACCGGGACAGAGGAGGCTACACCTTC. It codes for CASSYRDRGGYTF.

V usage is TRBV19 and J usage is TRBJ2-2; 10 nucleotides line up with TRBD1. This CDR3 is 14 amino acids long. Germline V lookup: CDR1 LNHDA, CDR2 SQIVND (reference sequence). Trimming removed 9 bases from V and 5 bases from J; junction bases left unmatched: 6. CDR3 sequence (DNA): TGTGCCAGCAATGACAGGGGGCAAACCGGGGAGCTGTTTTTT. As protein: CASNDRGQTGELFF. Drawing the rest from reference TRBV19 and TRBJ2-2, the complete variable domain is DGGITQSPKYLFRKEGQNVTLSCEQNLNHDAMYWYRQDPGQGLRLIYYSQIVNDFQKGDIAEGYSVSREKKESFPLTVTSAQKNPTAFYLCASNDRGQTGELFFGEGSRLTVL.

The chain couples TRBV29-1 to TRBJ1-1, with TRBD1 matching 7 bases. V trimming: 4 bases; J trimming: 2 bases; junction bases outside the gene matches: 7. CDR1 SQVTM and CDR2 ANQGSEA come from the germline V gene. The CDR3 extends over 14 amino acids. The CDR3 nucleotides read TGCAGCGTTGCCTTGGCAGGGGGAAACACTGAAGCTTTCTTT. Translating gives CSVALAGGNTEAFF.

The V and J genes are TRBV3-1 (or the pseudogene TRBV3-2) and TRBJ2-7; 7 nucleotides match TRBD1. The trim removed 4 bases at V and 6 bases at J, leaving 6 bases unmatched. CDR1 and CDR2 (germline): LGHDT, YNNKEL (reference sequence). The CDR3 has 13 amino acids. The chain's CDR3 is CASSRAGGSEQYF. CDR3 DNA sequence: TGTGCCAGCAGCCGGGCAGGGGGAAGCGAGCAGTACTTC.

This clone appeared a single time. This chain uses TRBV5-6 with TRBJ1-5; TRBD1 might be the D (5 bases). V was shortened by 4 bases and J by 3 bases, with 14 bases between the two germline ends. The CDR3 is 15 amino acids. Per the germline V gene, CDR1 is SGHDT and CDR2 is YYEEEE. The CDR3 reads CASSRGLLTNQPQHF. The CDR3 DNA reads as TGTGCCAGCAGCCGGGGACTCCTAACCAATCAGCCCCAGCATTTT.

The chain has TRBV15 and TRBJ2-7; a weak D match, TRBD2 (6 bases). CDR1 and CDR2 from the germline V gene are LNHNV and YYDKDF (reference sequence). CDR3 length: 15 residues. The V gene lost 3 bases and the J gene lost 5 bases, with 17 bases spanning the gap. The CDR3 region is CATSRLAERANEQYF. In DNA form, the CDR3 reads TGTGCCACCAGCAGGCTAGCAGAGCGGGCAAACGAGCAGTACTTC.

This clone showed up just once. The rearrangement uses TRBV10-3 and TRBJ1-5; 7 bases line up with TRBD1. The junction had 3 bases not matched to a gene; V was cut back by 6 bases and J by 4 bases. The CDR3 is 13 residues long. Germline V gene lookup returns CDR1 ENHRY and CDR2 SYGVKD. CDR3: CAIRQGTNQPQHF. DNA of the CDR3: TGTGCCATCAGACAGGGGACTAATCAGCCCCAGCATTTT.

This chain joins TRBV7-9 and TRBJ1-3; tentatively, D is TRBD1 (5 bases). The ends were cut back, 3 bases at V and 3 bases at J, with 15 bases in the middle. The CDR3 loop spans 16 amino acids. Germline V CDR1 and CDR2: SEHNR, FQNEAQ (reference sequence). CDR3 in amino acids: CASSFSPGGGGNTIYF. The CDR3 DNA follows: TGTGCCAGCAGCTTTTCCCCGGGGGGTGGTGGAAACACCATATATTTT.

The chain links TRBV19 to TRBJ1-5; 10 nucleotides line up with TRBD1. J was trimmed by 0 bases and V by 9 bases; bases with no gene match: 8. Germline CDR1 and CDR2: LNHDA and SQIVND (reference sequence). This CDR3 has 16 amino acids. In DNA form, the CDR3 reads TGTGCCAGCCGCGGGACAGGGGAAGGTAGCAATCAGCCCCAGCATTTT. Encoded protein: CASRGTGEGSNQPQHF.